The 18 T cell receptor beta chains below were found in one sample sequenced in a study of regulatory T cells in long-lasting Graves disease. Sequencing libraries for TCR beta were prepared with iRepertoire HTBI primers and Arm-PCR of CDR3 regions. TCRdb reanalysed the multiplex PCR reads using MiXCR and keeps one entry per CDR3 protein. The table records 530,000 or so distinct CDR3 sequences, about 16% of them present only once. Specified time point: newly diagnosed GD, antithyroid drugs for less than 3 months. Researchers made the TCR library from RNA that was extracted from PBMCs. These data were likewise used in another study, on T cells in Graves' hyperthyroidism and ophthalmopathy.

The sequences come from peripheral blood mononuclear cells (PBMCs), collected at new diagnosis, from a patient treated with antithyroid drugs. The receptors here all came from a man younger than 35 with Graves disease.

This clonotype showed up just a few times. V is TRBV5-5 and J is TRBJ2-2; TRBD1 agrees at 9 bases. The junction had 7 bases not matched to a gene; V was cut back by 4 bases and J by 3 bases. The CDR3 totals 16 residues. Germline CDR1 SGHKS, CDR2 YYEKEE (reference sequence). The CDR3 here is CASSLTGGAYTGELFF. Here the CDR3 DNA reads TGTGCCAGCAGCCTTACAGGGGGCGCCTACACCGGGGAGCTGTTTTTT.

This clonotype was counted at least ten times. The genes are TRBV6-1 and TRBJ2-7, with D unresolved. V lost 6 bases and J 4 bases, leaving 16 bases between the germline ends. The germline V gene has CDR1 MNHNS and CDR2 SASEGT. The CDR3 totals 14 residues. CDR3 sequence: CASSHGRRLYEQYF. The CDR3 DNA follows: TGTGCCAGCAGCCATGGCAGGCGCCTTTACGAGCAGTACTTC.

The chain has TRBV3-1 and TRBJ2-3; 10 bases are shared with TRBD2. The CDR3 runs to 15 residues. CDR1 is LGHDT, CDR2 YNNKEL, per germline (reference sequence). V lost 4 bases, J lost 4 bases, and 5 bases stayed unmatched. The CDR3 coding sequence is TGTGCCAGCAGCCGCGGACTAGCGGTCGCAGATACGCAGTATTTT. Its protein is CASSRGLAVADTQYF.

This clonotype was seen ten or more times. The chain employs TRBV30 and TRBJ2-2; unclear D gene. The length of the CDR3 is 11 residues. V lost 2 bases and J 6 bases, leaving 4 bases between the germline ends. The germline V gene has CDR1 GTSNPN and CDR2 SVGIG (reference sequence). CDR3 nucleotides: TGTGCCTGGAGTCGTCCCGGGGAGCTGTTTTTT. Encoded protein: CAWSRPGELFF.

This clonotype was seen a few times. The chain combines TRBV5-1 with TRBJ1-5, with TRBD1 matching 8 bases. From germline, CDR1 is SGHRS and CDR2 YFSETQ. V trimming: 2 bases; J trimming: 7 bases; junction bases outside the gene matches: 11. The CDR3 sequence is 16 residues long. The CDR3 sequence is CASSLSGQAGGQPQHF. CDR3 bases: TGCGCCAGCAGCTTATCGGGACAGGCCGGAGGACAGCCCCAGCATTTT.

This clonotype turned up a few times. This chain uses TRBV4-1 with TRBJ2-7; D remains unclear. Trimming stripped 0 bases from V and 3 bases from J, with 9 bases between. CDR3 length: 14 amino acids. Germline values: CDR1 MGHRA, CDR2 YSYEKL. CDR3 in amino acids: CASSQENTYYEQYF. The CDR3 nucleotides are TGCGCCAGCAGCCAAGAGAACACTTACTACGAGCAGTACTTC.

A few counts support this clonotype. V is TRBV28 and J is TRBJ2-1; perhaps D is TRBD1 or TRBD2 (6 bases each). The V gene's germline CDR1 is MDHEN and CDR2 SYDVKM. The CDR3 sequence is 15 residues long. V shed 3 bases and J shed 5 bases, with 14 bases lying between them. DNA of the CDR3: TGTGCCAGCAGTTTTTTTCGGGGGCAGAACAATGAGCAGTTCTTC. This codes for CASSFFRGQNNEQFF.

This clonotype was observed many times. The rearrangement joins TRBV27 to TRBJ2-7; unclear D gene. Trimming removed 7 bases from V and 7 bases from J, with 14 bases in between. Germline values: CDR1 MNHEY, CDR2 SMNVEV (reference sequence). The CDR3 extends over 12 amino acids. CDR3 in amino acids: CASTNRLREQYF. The CDR3 DNA follows: TGTGCCAGCACGAACCGTTTGAGGGAGCAGTACTTC.

Comments on this clonotype: A much larger clone lies one base from this, so it may be a read error. This sequence joins TRBV2 and TRBJ2-5, with D perhaps TRBD1 (6 bases). The CDR3 contains 14 residues. Per germline, CDR1 SNHLY and CDR2 FYNNEI. The CDR3 nucleotides are TGTGCCTGCAGCTGGACAGCGTACCAAGAGACCCAGTACTTC. Amino acids: CACSWTAYQETQYF.

The table lists this clonotype with a few counts. The chain has TRBV4-1 and TRBJ2-7; maybe TRBD2 (5 bases). Trimming cost V 4 bases and J 2 bases, with 9 bases left between them. The germline V gene has CDR1 MGHRA and CDR2 YSYEKL. This CDR3 comprises 13 residues. In nucleotides, the CDR3 is TGCGCCAGCAGCCTAGACTATACCTACGAGCAGTACTTC. Protein: CASSLDYTYEQYF.

This clonotype has a count of ten or more. This chain joins TRBV2 and TRBJ2-1, with D hard to call. The V gene lost 2 bases and the J gene lost 6 bases, with 11 bases spanning the gap. This CDR3 comprises 14 residues. CDR1 is SNHLY, CDR2 FYNNEI, per germline. CDR3 in amino acids: CASSEIFGANEQFF. DNA for the CDR3: TGTGCCAGCAGTGAAATTTTTGGAGCCAATGAGCAGTTCTTC.

Many counts were recorded for this clonotype. The chain recombines TRBV28 with TRBJ2-7; maybe TRBD1 (6 bases). Trimming removed 4 bases from V and 3 bases from J, with 16 bases in between. The CDR3 contains 15 residues. Germline-derived CDR1 and CDR2 are MDHEN and SYDVKM. CDR3 coding DNA: TGTGCCAGCAGTTCCCCTCAGCAGGGGTTCTACGAGCAGTACTTC. Translation gives CASSSPQQGFYEQYF.

This clonotype showed up many times. This chain connects TRBV12-3 or TRBV12-4 to TRBJ2-7, with D perhaps matching TRBD2 (6 bases). V was cut by 4 bases and J by 4 bases, with 14 bases left in between. There are 14 residues in the CDR3. Here the CDR3 DNA reads TGTGCCAGCAGTTCGGTGGGAGGAGGGTACGAGCAGTACTTC. Translation gives CASSSVGGGYEQYF.

This clonotype occurred a few times. A read error may be the cause here, since a much bigger clone is one base away. DNA of the CDR3: TGTGCCAGCAGCATAGGACAGGGAGTCTACAATGAGCAGTTCTTC. This translates into CASSIGQGVYNEQFF. The genes are TRBV12-3 or TRBV12-4 and TRBJ2-1; 8 bases match TRBD1. The ends lost 6 bases at V and 3 bases at J; junction bases unmatched: 7. The CDR3 consists of 15 residues.

This clonotype appeared a few times. The chain couples TRBV12-3 or TRBV12-4 to TRBJ2-2; no clear D. This CDR3 is 15 amino acids long. Trimming left V 5 bases short and J 1 base short, with 11 bases between. CDR3 sequence reads: CASSGWVQNTGELFF. The CDR3 DNA sequence: TGTGCCAGCAGTGGTTGGGTACAGAACACCGGGGAGCTGTTTTTT.

There are many counts of this clonotype. The genes are TRBV27 and TRBJ2-7; the match to TRBD1 covers 9 bases. The CDR3 sequence is 14 residues long. Germline V gives CDR1 MNHEY, CDR2 SMNVEV (reference sequence). With V trimmed by 8 bases and J by 3 bases, 8 bases remained unmatched. This CDR3 reads CASGEGQGIYEQYF. The DNA of the CDR3 is TGTGCCAGCGGCGAGGGACAGGGTATCTACGAGCAGTACTTC.

The table lists this clonotype with a few counts. This chain links TRBV28 with TRBJ1-5; 7 bases agree with TRBD1. The junction had 13 bases not matched to a gene; V was cut back by 6 bases and J by 2 bases. The CDR3 is 17 amino acids. Germline assignment: CDR1 MDHEN and CDR2 SYDVKM. CDR3 sequence reads: CASSESGGGWGNQPQHF. Written as DNA, the CDR3 is TGTGCCAGCAGCGAGAGTGGAGGGGGCTGGGGCAATCAGCCCCAGCATTTT.

In its sample, this clonotype was seen a few times. This rearrangement joins TRBV7-9 to TRBJ2-1; D gene ambiguous. V shed 3 bases and J shed 3 bases, with 9 bases lying between them. CDR1 is SEHNR and CDR2 is FQNEAQ in the germline V gene (reference sequence). This CDR3 contains 14 residues. CDR3 in amino acids: CASSFLGHYNEQFF. CDR3 coding DNA: TGTGCCAGCAGCTTTTTGGGTCACTACAATGAGCAGTTCTTC.